Listed here is a single T cell receptor (beta chain). The data stem from a study of blood T cell repertoires in COVID-19. Study context: The United States, Italy and Spain supplied acute and convalescent COVID-19 samples. Sources were T cells, B-cell-depleted T cells, or PBMCs; the material itself was cDNA or gDNA.

This CDR3 is 15 amino acids long. V lost 4 bases to trimming and J lost 5 bases; unmatched junction nucleotides: 7. The germline V gene has CDR1 SGHAT and CDR2 FQNNGV. Patients of the Seattle cohort, enrolled during active infection, were followed longitudinally. In the authors' workflow: Amplification with reference gene primers provided the estimates of nucleated cell counts. This table comes from immunoSEQ multiplex PCR, and its TCRdb copy is limited to in-frame clones, with some not included. The DNA was the basis for D and trimming; V, J and clone size are from that table. The table records over 85,000 clones, just under 95% of them present only once.

The chain employs TRBV11-2 and TRBJ1-2; 10 nucleotides agree with TRBD1. Material for sequencing was peripheral blood. The origin of this receptor is a woman aged 45-59 years with COVID-19, enrolled during active disease. The CDR3 here is CASSSTGGVRYGYTF. The CDR3 bases are TGTGCCAGCAGCTCGACAGGGGGCGTGCGGTATGGCTACACCTTC. The full variable domain, in which reference TRBV11-2 and TRBJ1-2 provide the parts outside the CDR3, is EAGVAQSPRYKIIEKRQSVAFWCNPISGHATLYWYQQILGQGPKLLIQFQNNGVVDDSQLPKDRFSAERLKGVDSTLKIQPAKLEDSAVYLCASSSTGGVRYGYTFGSGTRLTVV.